A single sample gave rise to the 23 T cell receptor beta chains below, sequenced in a study of T-cell reconstitution after alpha-beta-depleted transplantation in children. It was with unique molecular identifiers that the TCRbeta library was prepared. TCRdb analysed the PCR reads with MiXCR anew, one entry per CDR3 protein. This table has roughly 310,000 distinct CDR3 sequences, about a quarter appearing once. The specimen was PBMCs, mostly from graft donor cells, collected 180 days after TCRalphabeta/CD19-depleted stem cell transplant. The receptors were gathered from a male patient younger than 18 who had a stem cell transplant for acute lymphoblastic leukemia, so the T cells may come from the graft donor.

This rearrangement joins TRBV7-6 to TRBJ2-3, with D tentatively TRBD2 (5 bases). Looked up from germline, CDR1 is SGHVS and CDR2 is FNYEAQ. V lost 5 bases and J 1 base, leaving 10 bases between the germline ends. The CDR3 runs to 14 residues. The CDR3 DNA is TGTGCCAGCAGCCTAAACGGGGGCACAGATACGCAGTATTTT. Protein sequence: CASSLNGGTDTQYF. The whole variable domain, filled in from reference TRBV7-6 and TRBJ2-3, reads GAGVSQSPRYKVTKRGQDVALRCDPISGHVSLYWYRQALGQGPEFLTYFNYEAQQDKSGLPNDRFSAERPEGSISTLTIQRTEQRDSAMYRCASSLNGGTDTQYFGPGTRLTVL.

Ten or more counts support this clonotype. The chain has TRBV5-1 and TRBJ2-1; D remains unclear. The CDR3 spans 13 residues. CDR1 and CDR2 from the germline V gene are SGHRS and YFSETQ. V was clipped by 0 bases and J by 6 bases, with 7 bases between them. The CDR3 loop is CASSLGASNEQFF. The CDR3 nucleotides are TGCGCCAGCAGCTTGGGAGCGTCCAATGAGCAGTTCTTC.

Only a few counts were recorded for this clonotype. This sequence joins TRBV9 and TRBJ2-5, with D uncertain. This CDR3 is 14 amino acids long. The V gene's germline CDR1 is SGDLS and CDR2 YYNGEE. V was trimmed by 0 bases and J by 7 bases, leaving 13 bases between them. The CDR3 DNA reads TGTGCCAGCAGCGTAGACGCCACCTTGGGGACCCAGTACTTC. Its translation: CASSVDATLGTQYF.

This clonotype was counted many times. This sequence joins TRBV7-3 and TRBJ2-1; D perhaps matches TRBD1 (6 bases). This CDR3 contains 13 residues. V was clipped by 2 bases and J by 8 bases, with 10 bases between them. Germline V gene data show CDR1 as SGHTA and CDR2 as FQGTGA. CDR3: CASSLDPGDEQFF. The CDR3, as DNA: TGTGCCAGCAGCTTAGATCCAGGGGATGAGCAGTTCTTC.

The genes are TRBV20-1 and TRBJ2-7; the D gene is possibly TRBD2 (6 bases). Germline-derived CDR1 and CDR2 are DFQATT and SNEGSKA (reference sequence). This CDR3 region has 14 residues. V shed 1 base and J shed 4 bases, with 14 bases lying between them. As DNA, the CDR3 is TGCAGTGCTAGAGGGGAGGTCAGGACTTACGAGCAGTACTTC. This gives the protein CSARGEVRTYEQYF.

This clonotype came up a few times. The rearrangement uses TRBV5-1 and TRBJ1-1, with 10 bases lining up with TRBD1. The CDR3 extends over 15 amino acids. Germline CDR1 reads SGHRS; CDR2 reads YFSETQ. Trimming cost V 4 bases and J 5 bases; bases outside gene matches: 8. Written as DNA, the CDR3 is TGCGCCAGCAGCCCGGGACAGGGGTTGGGGACTGAAGCTTTCTTT. Translated, it gives CASSPGQGLGTEAFF.

This chain links TRBV11-2 with TRBJ2-1; 7 bases are a match to TRBD2. V was clipped by 1 base and J by 4 bases; unmatched bases: 13. The germline CDR1 and CDR2 sequences are SGHAT and FQNNGV. The CDR3 runs 18 residues. The CDR3, as DNA: TGTGCCAGCAGCTTAGTACGGCGGGAGTTACTTCGTTACAATGAGCAGTTCTTC. Protein: CASSLVRRELLRYNEQFF.

The rearrangement joins TRBV24-1 to TRBJ2-7; a possible D gene is TRBD1 (6 bases). Germline loops: CDR1 KGHDR, CDR2 SFDVKD. The CDR3 spans 16 residues. V gave up 3 bases and J gave up 2 bases, with 16 bases separating them. DNA of the CDR3: TGTGCCACCAGTGATCCCCACAGGGTGAACCCCTACGAGCAGTACTTC. Its protein is CATSDPHRVNPYEQYF.

This clonotype was seen more than once but under ten times. This rearrangement joins TRBV12-3 or TRBV12-4 to TRBJ2-5, with D perhaps matching TRBD2 (5 bases). This CDR3 region has 12 residues. The germline V and J ends were trimmed by 4 bases and 7 bases, with 10 bases remaining between them. The CDR3 loop is CASSWGEGTQYF. In DNA, the CDR3 is TGTGCCAGCAGTTGGGGAGAGGGGACCCAGTACTTC.

The chain links TRBV24-1 to TRBJ2-5; 7 bases are shared with TRBD2. V was clipped by 6 bases and J by 7 bases; unmatched bases: 16. Germline loops: CDR1 KGHDR, CDR2 SFDVKD. There are 16 residues in the CDR3. CDR3 bases: TGTGCCACCAGTAATTCTGGCCTAGCGGACCCAAGGACCCAGTACTTC. As protein: CATSNSGLADPRTQYF.

DNA for the CDR3: TGTGCCAGCAGCCGGACTAGCGGGAGGGGCTTTGAACAGTATTTT. Protein sequence: CASSRTSGRGFEQYF. The chain employs TRBV5-4 and TRBJ2-3, with 15 bases matching TRBD2. In germline, CDR1 is SGHNT, CDR2 YYREEE (reference sequence). J was trimmed by 12 bases and V by 4 bases; bases with no gene match: 9. The CDR3 consists of 15 residues.

This rearrangement joins TRBV6-2 or TRBV6-3 to TRBJ2-3; 8 bases match TRBD2. The J segment lost 3 bases and the V segment lost 4 bases, leaving 12 bases of the junction unmatched. The CDR3 runs 17 residues. Germline assignment: CDR1 MNHEY and CDR2 SVGEGT. CDR3 region: CASSSVKREKRTDTQYF. The CDR3 nucleotides read TGTGCCAGCAGTTCCGTTAAGCGGGAGAAGAGGACAGATACGCAGTATTTT.

A few counts support this clonotype. This chain uses TRBV20-1 with TRBJ2-3; no reliable D call. Trimming took 3 bases from V and 2 from J, leaving 6 bases between them. The length of the CDR3 is 12 residues. Germline CDR1 and CDR2: DFQATT and SNEGSKA (reference sequence). This CDR3 reads CSARRDTDTQYF. CDR3 coding DNA: TGCAGTGCTAGGCGAGACACAGATACGCAGTATTTT.

This chain joins TRBV20-1 and TRBJ2-5; D not certain. CDR3 length equals 19 residues. CDR1 and CDR2 from the germline V gene are DFQATT and SNEGSKA (reference sequence). Trimming removed 4 bases at V and 0 bases at J, with 27 bases between. The CDR3 DNA sequence: TGCAGTGCTAATCCCCTCCGGTCGTTCGCCGAGCTGTACCAAGAGACCCAGTACTTC. Its translation is CSANPLRSFAELYQETQYF.

This clonotype has ten or more counts. The J gene is TRBJ2-1, the V gene TRBV4-1, with 7 bases fitting TRBD2. J lost 3 bases, V lost 1 base, and 3 bases had no gene match. The CDR3 is made up of 15 amino acids. Germline CDR1 and CDR2: MGHRA and YSYEKL. In DNA, the CDR3 is TGCGCCAGCAGCCAAGGGACTAGTGACTACAATGAGCAGTTCTTC. Protein sequence: CASSQGTSDYNEQFF.

CDR3 sequence: CASSHLKGLAGVTQYF. DNA of the CDR3: TGTGCCAGCAGCCACTTGAAAGGGCTAGCGGGAGTGACCCAGTACTTC. This chain links TRBV3-1 with TRBJ2-5; 10 nucleotides match TRBD2. CDR3 length: 16 residues. The trim removed 3 bases at V and 7 bases at J, leaving 11 bases unmatched. Per the germline V gene, CDR1 is LGHDT and CDR2 is YNNKEL (reference sequence).

In this sample, this clonotype turned up once. CDR3 protein: CASSPGQGAARRGELFF. The CDR3 nucleotides are TGTGCCAGCAGCCCTGGACAGGGGGCGGCTCGGCGTGGGGAGCTGTTTTTT. This chain uses TRBV3-1 with TRBJ2-2; TRBD1 agrees at 11 bases. Germline values: CDR1 LGHDT, CDR2 YNNKEL (reference sequence). CDR3 length equals 17 residues. With V trimmed by 4 bases and J by 8 bases, 12 bases remained unmatched.

This clonotype was observed at least ten times. CDR3 in amino acids: CASSLGGQSSYEQYF. In DNA, the CDR3 is TGCGCCAGCAGCCTGGGGGGACAGAGCTCCTACGAGCAGTACTTC. The chain links TRBV5-1 to TRBJ2-7; possibly TRBD1 for D (7 bases). Trimming took off 4 bases at V and 0 bases at J, with 14 bases between the two ends. The CDR3 has 15 amino acids. Germline CDR1 SGHRS, CDR2 YFSETQ.

This chain joins TRBV25-1 and TRBJ2-1; D possibly corresponds to TRBD2 (6 bases). Germline values: CDR1 MGHDK, CDR2 SYGVNS. The CDR3 has 15 amino acids. V was cut by 4 bases and J by 2 bases, with 12 bases left in between. CDR3 loop: CASSGVGGTYNEQFF. The CDR3 coding sequence is TGTGCCAGCAGTGGTGTGGGGGGTACCTACAATGAGCAGTTCTTC.

This chain connects TRBV27 to TRBJ1-4, with no clear D. Per germline, CDR1 MNHEY and CDR2 SMNVEV (reference sequence). With 3 bases removed from V and 9 bases from J, the gap between germline ends came to 20 bases. The CDR3 extends over 16 amino acids. The CDR3 loop is CASSFNQAAGGKKLFF. CDR3 DNA sequence: TGTGCCAGCAGTTTCAATCAGGCAGCCGGAGGGAAAAAACTGTTTTTT.

The rearrangement uses TRBV18 and TRBJ2-4; weak D call: TRBD1 (6 bases). The CDR3 has 18 amino acids. V was clipped by 1 base and J by 0 bases, with 16 bases between them. Per the germline V gene, CDR1 is KGHSH and CDR2 is LQKENI. In DNA, the CDR3 is TGTGCCAGCTCACCACTAGCTCACAGGGCCGTAGCCAAAAACATTCAGTACTTC. It is translated as CASSPLAHRAVAKNIQYF.

Of note for this clonotype: This sequence may be a read error, since a much larger clone differs from it by one base. V is TRBV5-1 and J is TRBJ2-7, with 9 bases lining up with TRBD1. The CDR3 has 13 amino acids. J lost 9 bases, V lost 4 bases, and 8 bases had no gene match. The germline CDR1 and CDR2 sequences are SGHRS and YFSETQ. The CDR3 coding sequence is TGCGCCAGCAGCCCGGGACAGGGAAGCGTGCAGTACTTC. The encoded protein is CASSPGQGSVQYF.

There are a few counts of this clonotype. The chain employs TRBV5-1 and TRBJ2-7; D gene unclear. The CDR3 spans 15 residues. CDR1 and CDR2 from the germline V gene are SGHRS and YFSETQ. V was shortened by 1 base and J by 2 bases, with 13 bases between the two germline ends. CDR3 region: CASSLNRAPAYEQYF. The CDR3 DNA reads as TGCGCCAGCAGCTTGAATAGGGCGCCGGCCTACGAGCAGTACTTC.